These 9 T cell receptor beta chains came from one sample sequenced in a study of T cell changes during pregnancy in multiple sclerosis. TCRdb's copy holds only in-frame clones and misses some; the assay was immunoSEQ multiplex PCR. The repertoire consists of tens of thousands of clones, with approximately 90% occurring once and the leading ten covering about 6.3%. The sample here was CD8+ T cells from peripheral blood mononuclear cells, taken after pregnancy. The receptors were gathered from a female donor in good health, enrolled as a control in a pregnancy study.

The chain links TRBV23-1 to TRBJ1-3; D ambiguous. TRBV23-1 is flagged as an ORF with uncertain function. The CDR3 has 18 residues. Trimming took off 2 bases at V and 0 bases at J, with 17 bases between the two ends. The CDR3 nucleotides read TGCGCCAGCAGTCAACCCCGCCATCCAGTAGCCTCTGGAAACACCATATATTTT. This translates into CASSQPRHPVASGNTIYF.

The rearrangement joins TRBV4-3 to TRBJ2-3, with 13 bases identical to TRBD2. The CDR3 has 18 amino acids. Germline loops: CDR1 LGHNA, CDR2 YSLEER. The ends lost 3 bases at V and 2 bases at J; junction bases unmatched: 8. This CDR3 reads CASSHSSGTSGATDTQYF. The DNA of the CDR3 is TGCGCCAGCAGCCACTCATCCGGGACTAGCGGGGCCACAGATACGCAGTATTTT.

This clone was recorded once. V is TRBV5-5 and J is TRBJ1-1; D may be TRBD1 (5 bases). CDR3 size: 15 residues. The V gene's germline CDR1 is SGHKS and CDR2 YYEKEE (reference sequence). The V end lost 0 bases, the J end lost 5 bases, and 14 bases lay between the germline ends. The CDR3 DNA follows: TGTGCCAGCAGCTTGGGGAGGGGCTCTCGGACTGAAGCTTTCTTT. Its translation is CASSLGRGSRTEAFF.

The chain carries TRBV5-1 and TRBJ1-3, with TRBD1 matching over 7 bases. V was pared by 7 bases and J by 1 base, with 5 bases of the junction left unmatched. Germline assignment: CDR1 SGHRS and CDR2 YFSETQ. The length of the CDR3 is 14 residues. The CDR3: CASAEGASGNTIYF. In DNA, the CDR3 is TGCGCCAGCGCCGAGGGGGCGTCTGGAAACACCATATATTTT.

The rearrangement uses TRBV7-9 and TRBJ1-4; D ambiguous. The CDR3 is 12 residues long. Germline loops: CDR1 SEHNR, CDR2 FQNEAQ (reference sequence). Trimming removed 4 bases from V and 7 bases from J, with 7 bases in between. The CDR3 loop is CASSSGGEKLFF. The CDR3 nucleotides read TGTGCCAGCAGCTCGGGAGGTGAAAAACTGTTTTTT. Full variable domain (rest looked up from reference TRBV7-9 and TRBJ1-4): DTGVSQNPRHKITKRGQNVTFRCDPISEHNRLYWYRQTLGQGPEFLTYFQNEAQLEKSRLLSDRFSAERPKGSFSTLEIQRTEQGDSAMYLCASSSGGEKLFFGSGTQLSVL.

V and J are TRBV7-9 and TRBJ2-4, with 9 bases that match TRBD1. V was pared by 2 bases and J by 2 bases, with 10 bases of the junction left unmatched. Germline assignment: CDR1 SEHNR and CDR2 FQNEAQ (reference sequence). The CDR3 totals 18 residues. In nucleotides, the CDR3 is TGTGCCAGCAGCTTAAGGACAGGGGTTCGCGAACCCAAAAACATTCAGTACTTC. This encodes CASSLRTGVREPKNIQYF.

The J gene is TRBJ1-4, the V gene TRBV5-6; TRBD1 is a possible D gene (6 bases). Germline V CDR1 and CDR2: SGHDT, YYEEEE. V lost 0 bases and J 8 bases, leaving 14 bases between the germline ends. This CDR3 contains 15 residues. Here the CDR3 DNA reads TGTGCCAGCAGCTTGGGAACAGGGCCTGGCGAAAAACTGTTTTTT. The encoded protein is CASSLGTGPGEKLFF.

This clone was recorded once. The rearrangement links TRBV9 to TRBJ2-1; the match to TRBD2 covers 7 bases. The V gene's germline CDR1 is SGDLS and CDR2 YYNGEE. The junction had 2 bases not matched to a gene; V was cut back by 0 bases and J by 2 bases. This CDR3 has 15 residues. The CDR3 coding sequence is TGTGCCAGCAGCGTAGGCGGGGGACCCTACAATGAGCAGTTCTTC. Protein: CASSVGGGPYNEQFF.

The genes are TRBV5-1 and TRBJ2-7, with TRBD2 matching 7 bases. The CDR3 sequence is 11 residues long. V was pared by 2 bases and J by 7 bases, with 0 bases of the junction left unmatched. Germline CDR1 SGHRS, CDR2 YFSETQ. The CDR3 bases are TGCGCCAGCAGCTTCGGGGGGGAGCAGTACTTC. Protein sequence: CASSFGGEQYF.